Following are 5 T cell receptor beta chains from one sample sequenced in a study of blood T cell repertoires in COVID-19 (TCRdb year 2020). The protocol used for the library was the immunoSEQ multiplex PCR assay. Sourced from immuneACCESS, this table was stored by TCRdb with only in-frame sequences that have V and J called. A share of the clones is absent; for the studies checked, an unresolved V gene accounts for under half, and the remainder has no known explanation. For this sample the table gives over 150,000 clones, of which about 85% were detected only once. Clones ranked in the top ten supply 0.6% to 0.65% of the sample. The sequenced material came from peripheral blood. Receptors originate from a man aged 55 to 69 with COVID-19, enrolled during active disease.

CDR3 DNA sequence: TGTGCCAGCAGTGGCAGACTAGCGGGAGGGCCTCACCTCAACACAGATACGCAGTATTTT. Amino acids: CASSGRLAGGPHLNTDTQYF. The chain employs TRBV6-1 and TRBJ2-3, with 14 bases fitting TRBD2. The germline V gene has CDR1 MNHNS and CDR2 SASEGT. J lost 2 bases, V lost 4 bases, and 14 bases had no gene match. The CDR3 spans 20 residues.

V usage is TRBV6-5 and J usage is TRBJ2-2, with 7 bases fitting TRBD1. CDR3 length: 14 amino acids. Germline CDR1 is MNHEY and CDR2 is SVGAGI. The trim removed 6 bases at V and 4 bases at J, leaving 5 bases unmatched. The CDR3 reads CASSYDRVTGELFF. The CDR3 coding sequence is TGTGCCAGCAGCTACGACAGGGTCACCGGGGAGCTGTTTTTT.

The CDR3 DNA follows: TGTGCCAGCCGAGAAAAAGGGGCTCTTTGGTCTGAAGCTTTCTTT. It encodes CASREKGALWSEAFF. The rearrangement links TRBV6-5 to TRBJ1-1, with D maybe TRBD1 (5 bases). Trimming removed 8 bases from V and 6 bases from J, with 22 bases in between. Germline CDR1 and CDR2: MNHEY and SVGAGI. This CDR3 has 15 residues.

The chain employs TRBV12-3 or TRBV12-4 and TRBJ1-2, with 11 nucleotides matching TRBD1. The V and J ends lost 6 bases and 8 bases, in that order; junction bases with no gene match: 2. The CDR3 totals 12 residues. The CDR3 loop reads CASRGQGVGYTF. In DNA form, the CDR3 reads TGTGCCAGCAGGGGACAGGGGGTAGGCTACACCTTC.

The chain couples TRBV2 to TRBJ1-4; the D gene is possibly TRBD1 (6 bases). This CDR3 comprises 15 residues. V was trimmed by 8 bases and J by 0 bases, leaving 13 bases between them. Germline V gene data show CDR1 as SNHLY and CDR2 as FYNNEI. CDR3 amino acids: CASLGQHATNEKLFF. The CDR3 DNA follows: TGTGCCAGCCTCGGACAGCATGCAACTAATGAAAAACTGTTTTTT. Combining the CDR3 with reference TRBV2 and TRBJ1-4 gives the whole variable domain EPEVTQTPSHQVTQMGQEVILRCVPISNHLYFYWYRQILGQKVEFLVSFYNNEISEKSEIFDDQFSVERPDGSNFTLKIRSTKLEDSAMYFCASLGQHATNEKLFFGSGTQLSVL.